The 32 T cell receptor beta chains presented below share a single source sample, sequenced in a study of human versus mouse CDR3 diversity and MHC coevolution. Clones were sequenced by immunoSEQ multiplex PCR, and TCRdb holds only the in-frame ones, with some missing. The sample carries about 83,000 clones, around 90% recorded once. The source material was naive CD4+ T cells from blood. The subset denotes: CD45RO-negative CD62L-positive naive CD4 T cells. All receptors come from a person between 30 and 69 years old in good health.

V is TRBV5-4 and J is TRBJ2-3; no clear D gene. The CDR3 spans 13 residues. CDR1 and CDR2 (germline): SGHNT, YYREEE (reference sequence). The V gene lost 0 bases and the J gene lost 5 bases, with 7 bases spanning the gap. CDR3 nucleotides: TGTGCCAGCAGCTTGGCTTCAGGAGATACGCAGTATTTT. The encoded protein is CASSLASGDTQYF. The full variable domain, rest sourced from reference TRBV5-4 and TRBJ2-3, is ETGVTQSPTHLIKTRGQQVTLRCSSQSGHNTVSWYQQALGQGPQFIFQYYREEENGRGNFPPRFSGLQFPNYSSELNVNALELDDSALYLCASSLASGDTQYFGPGTRLTVL.

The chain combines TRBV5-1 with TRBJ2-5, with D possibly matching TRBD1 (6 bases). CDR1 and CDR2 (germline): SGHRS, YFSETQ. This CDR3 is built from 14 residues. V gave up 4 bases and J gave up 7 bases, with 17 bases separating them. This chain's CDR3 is CASSPDLSQGTQYF. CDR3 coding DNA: TGCGCCAGCAGCCCGGACCTCTCACAGGGGACCCAGTACTTC.

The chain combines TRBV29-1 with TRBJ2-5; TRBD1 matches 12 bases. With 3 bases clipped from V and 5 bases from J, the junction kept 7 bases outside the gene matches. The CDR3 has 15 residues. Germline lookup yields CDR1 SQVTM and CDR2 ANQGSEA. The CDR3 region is CSVEGDRGQQETQYF. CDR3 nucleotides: TGCAGCGTTGAGGGGGACAGGGGGCAGCAGGAGACCCAGTACTTC.

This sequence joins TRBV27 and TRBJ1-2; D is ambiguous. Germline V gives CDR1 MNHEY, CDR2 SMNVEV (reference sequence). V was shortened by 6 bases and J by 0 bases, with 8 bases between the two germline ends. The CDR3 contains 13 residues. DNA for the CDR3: TGTGCCAGCAGGCAGAATACTAACTATGGCTACACCTTC. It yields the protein CASRQNTNYGYTF.

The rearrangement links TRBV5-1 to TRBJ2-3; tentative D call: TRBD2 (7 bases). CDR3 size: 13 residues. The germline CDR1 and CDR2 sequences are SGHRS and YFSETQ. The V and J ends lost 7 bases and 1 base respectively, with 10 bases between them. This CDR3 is CASGGAGTDTQYF. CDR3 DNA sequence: TGCGCCAGCGGGGGGGCCGGCACAGATACGCAGTATTTT.

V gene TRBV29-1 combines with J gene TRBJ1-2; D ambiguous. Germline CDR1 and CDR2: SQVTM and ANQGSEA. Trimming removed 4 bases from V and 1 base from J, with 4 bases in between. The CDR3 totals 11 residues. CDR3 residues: CSVGLNYGYTF. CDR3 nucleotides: TGCAGCGTTGGACTTAACTATGGCTACACCTTC.

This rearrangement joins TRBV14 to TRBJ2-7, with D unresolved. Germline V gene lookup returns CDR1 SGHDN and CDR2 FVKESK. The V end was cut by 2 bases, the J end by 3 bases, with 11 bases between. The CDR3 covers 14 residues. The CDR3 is CASSQFGRYYEQYF. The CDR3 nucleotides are TGTGCCAGCAGCCAATTCGGCAGGTACTACGAGCAGTACTTC. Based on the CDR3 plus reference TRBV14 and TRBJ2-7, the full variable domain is EAGVTQFPSHSVIEKGQTVTLRCDPISGHDNLYWYRRVMGKEIKFLLHFVKESKQDESGMPNNRFLAERTGGTYSTLKVQPAELEDSGVYFCASSQFGRYYEQYFGPGTRLTVT.

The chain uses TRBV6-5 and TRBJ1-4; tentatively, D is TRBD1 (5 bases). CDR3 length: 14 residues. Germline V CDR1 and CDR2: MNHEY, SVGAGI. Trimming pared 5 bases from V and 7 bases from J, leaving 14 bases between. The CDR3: CASSDWGVGEKLFF. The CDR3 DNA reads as TGTGCCAGCAGTGATTGGGGGGTGGGTGAAAAACTGTTTTTT.

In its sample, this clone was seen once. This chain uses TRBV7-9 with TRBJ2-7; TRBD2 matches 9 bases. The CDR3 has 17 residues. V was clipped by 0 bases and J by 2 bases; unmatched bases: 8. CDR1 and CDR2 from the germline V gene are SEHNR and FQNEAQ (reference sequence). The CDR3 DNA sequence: TGTGCCAGCAGCTTAGCTAGCGGGAGCTCGTCGGCCTACGAGCAGTACTTC. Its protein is CASSLASGSSSAYEQYF.

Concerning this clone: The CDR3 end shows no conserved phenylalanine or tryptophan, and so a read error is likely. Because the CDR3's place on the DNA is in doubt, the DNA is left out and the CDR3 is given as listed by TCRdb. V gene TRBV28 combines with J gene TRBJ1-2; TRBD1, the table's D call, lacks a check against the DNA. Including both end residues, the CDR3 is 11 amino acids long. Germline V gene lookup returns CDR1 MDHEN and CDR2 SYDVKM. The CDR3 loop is CASSLTPTVLI.

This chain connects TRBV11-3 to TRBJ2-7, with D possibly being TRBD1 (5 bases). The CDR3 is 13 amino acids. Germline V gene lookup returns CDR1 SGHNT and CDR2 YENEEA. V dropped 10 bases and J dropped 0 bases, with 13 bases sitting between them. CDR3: CANRRGSSYEQYF. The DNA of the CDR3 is TGTGCCAACAGGAGAGGATCCTCCTACGAGCAGTACTTC.

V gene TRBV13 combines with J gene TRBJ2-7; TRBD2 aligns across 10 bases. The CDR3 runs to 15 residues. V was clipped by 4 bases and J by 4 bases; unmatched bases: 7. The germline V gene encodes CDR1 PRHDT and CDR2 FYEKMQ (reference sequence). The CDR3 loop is CASSSQTSGYYEQYF. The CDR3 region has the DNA TGTGCCAGCAGCTCGCAGACTAGCGGGTATTACGAGCAGTACTTC.

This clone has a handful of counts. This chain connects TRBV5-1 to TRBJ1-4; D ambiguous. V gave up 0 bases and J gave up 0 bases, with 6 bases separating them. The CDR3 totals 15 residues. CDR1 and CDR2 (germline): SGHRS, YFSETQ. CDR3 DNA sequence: TGCGCCAGCAGCTTGGGGAGGACAACTAATGAAAAACTGTTTTTT. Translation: CASSLGRTTNEKLFF.

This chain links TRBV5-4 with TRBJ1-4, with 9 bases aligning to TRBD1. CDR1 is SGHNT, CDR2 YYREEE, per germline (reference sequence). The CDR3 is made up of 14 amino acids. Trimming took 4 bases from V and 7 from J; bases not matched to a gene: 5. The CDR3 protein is CASSEGQGTEKLFF. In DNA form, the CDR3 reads TGTGCCAGCAGCGAAGGACAGGGGACTGAAAAACTGTTTTTT.

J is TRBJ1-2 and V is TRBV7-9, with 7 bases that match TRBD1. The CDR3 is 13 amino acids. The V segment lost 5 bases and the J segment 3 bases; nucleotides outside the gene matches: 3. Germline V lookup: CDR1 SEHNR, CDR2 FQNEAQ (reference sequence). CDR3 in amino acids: CASSQGQDYGYTF. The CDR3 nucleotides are TGTGCCAGCAGCCAAGGACAGGACTATGGCTACACCTTC.

In nucleotides, the CDR3 is TGTGCCATCAGTGTGGCGGGGTCCACCGGGGAGCTGTTTTTT. This codes for CAISVAGSTGELFF. This chain connects TRBV10-3 to TRBJ2-2, with TRBD2 as a possible D gene (6 bases). With 4 bases removed from V and 4 bases from J, the gap between germline ends came to 10 bases. Germline CDR1 is ENHRY and CDR2 is SYGVKD. This CDR3 spans 14 amino acids.

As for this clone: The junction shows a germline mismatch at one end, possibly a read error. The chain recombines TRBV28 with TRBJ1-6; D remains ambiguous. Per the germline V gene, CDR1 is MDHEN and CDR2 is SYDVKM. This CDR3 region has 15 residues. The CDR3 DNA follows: TGTGCCAGCAGTCAACCGGCACAGAATAATCCACCCCTCCACTTT. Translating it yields CASSQPAQNNPPLHF. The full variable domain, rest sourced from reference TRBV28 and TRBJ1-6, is DVKVTQSSRYLVKRTGEKVFLECVQDMDHENMFWYRQDPGLGLRLIYFSYDVKMKEKGDIPEGYSVSREKKERFSLILESASTNQTSMYLCASSQPAQNNPPLHFGNGTRLTVT.

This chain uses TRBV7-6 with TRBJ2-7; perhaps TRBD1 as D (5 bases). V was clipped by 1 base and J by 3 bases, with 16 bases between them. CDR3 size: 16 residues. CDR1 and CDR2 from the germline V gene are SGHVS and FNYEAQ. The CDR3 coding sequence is TGTGCCAGCAGCTTAGGGGGCGCGCTAGGATTCTACGAGCAGTACTTC. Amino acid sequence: CASSLGGALGFYEQYF. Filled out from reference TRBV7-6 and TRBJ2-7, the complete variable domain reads GAGVSQSPRYKVTKRGQDVALRCDPISGHVSLYWYRQALGQGPEFLTYFNYEAQQDKSGLPNDRFSAERPEGSISTLTIQRTEQRDSAMYRCASSLGGALGFYEQYFGPGTRLTVT.

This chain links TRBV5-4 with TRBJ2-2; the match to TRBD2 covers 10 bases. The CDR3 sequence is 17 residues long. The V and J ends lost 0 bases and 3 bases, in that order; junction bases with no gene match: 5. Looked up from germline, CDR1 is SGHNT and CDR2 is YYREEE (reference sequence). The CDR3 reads CASSLGSAGGYTGELFF. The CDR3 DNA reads TGTGCCAGCAGCTTGGGATCAGCGGGAGGGTACACCGGGGAGCTGTTTTTT.

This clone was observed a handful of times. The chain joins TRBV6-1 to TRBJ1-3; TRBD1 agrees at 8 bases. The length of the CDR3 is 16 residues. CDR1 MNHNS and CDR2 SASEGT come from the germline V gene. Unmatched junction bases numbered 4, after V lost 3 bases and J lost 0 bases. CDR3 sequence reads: CASSDRDRSSGNTIYF. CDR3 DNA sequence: TGTGCCAGCAGTGACCGGGACAGGAGCTCTGGAAACACCATATATTTT.

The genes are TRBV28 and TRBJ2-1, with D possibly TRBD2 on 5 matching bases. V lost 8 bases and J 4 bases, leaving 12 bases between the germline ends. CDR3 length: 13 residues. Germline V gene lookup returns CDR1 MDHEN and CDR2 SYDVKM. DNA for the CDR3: TGTGCCAGCGGGAGCAGCCCATACAATGAGCAGTTCTTC. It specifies CASGSSPYNEQFF.

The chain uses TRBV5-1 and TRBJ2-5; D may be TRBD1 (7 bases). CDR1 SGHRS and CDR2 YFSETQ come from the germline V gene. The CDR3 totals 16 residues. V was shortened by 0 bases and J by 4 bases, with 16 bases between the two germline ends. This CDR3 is CASSLVGRGDSETQYF. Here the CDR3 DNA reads TGCGCCAGCAGCTTGGTTGGCAGGGGGGATTCAGAGACCCAGTACTTC.

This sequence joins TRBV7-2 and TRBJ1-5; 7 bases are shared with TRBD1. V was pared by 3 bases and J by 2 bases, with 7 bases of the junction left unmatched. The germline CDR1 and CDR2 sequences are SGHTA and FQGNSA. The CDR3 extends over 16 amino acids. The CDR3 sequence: CASSLRTGVGNQPQHF. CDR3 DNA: TGTGCCAGCAGCTTGAGAACAGGGGTCGGCAATCAGCCCCAGCATTTT.

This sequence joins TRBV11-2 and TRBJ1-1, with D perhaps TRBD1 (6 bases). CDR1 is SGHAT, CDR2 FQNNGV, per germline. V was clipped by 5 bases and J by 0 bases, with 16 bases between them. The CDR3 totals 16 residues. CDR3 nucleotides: TGTGCCAGCAGCCCCATCGGACAGCTCTTGAACACTGAAGCTTTCTTT. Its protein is CASSPIGQLLNTEAFF.

CDR3 DNA sequence: TGTGCCACCAGCAACCGCCCTAGCGGGAGGGTCTCAGATACGCAGTATTTT. Amino acid sequence: CATSNRPSGRVSDTQYF. The V call is TRBV15, the J call TRBJ2-3, with 12 bases matching TRBD2. V dropped 4 bases and J dropped 4; count of bases not matched to a gene: 9. CDR3 length equals 17 residues. Germline CDR1 is LNHNV and CDR2 is YYDKDF (reference sequence).

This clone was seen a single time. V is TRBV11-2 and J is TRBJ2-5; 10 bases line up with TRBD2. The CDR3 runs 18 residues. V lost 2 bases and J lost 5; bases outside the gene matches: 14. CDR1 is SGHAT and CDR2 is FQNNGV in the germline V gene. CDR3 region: CASSLTGRASGRLETQYF. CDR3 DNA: TGTGCCAGCAGCTTAACTGGCCGGGCTAGCGGGAGACTGGAGACCCAGTACTTC.

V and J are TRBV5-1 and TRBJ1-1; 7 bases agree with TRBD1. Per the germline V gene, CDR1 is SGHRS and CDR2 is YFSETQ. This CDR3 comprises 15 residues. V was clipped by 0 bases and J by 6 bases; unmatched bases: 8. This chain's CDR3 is CASSLGSGGVAEAFF. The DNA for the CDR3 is TGCGCCAGCAGCTTGGGATCAGGGGGAGTAGCTGAAGCTTTCTTT. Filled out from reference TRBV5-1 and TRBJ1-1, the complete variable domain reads KAGVTQTPRYLIKTRGQQVTLSCSPISGHRSVSWYQQTPGQGLQFLFEYFSETQRNKGNFPGRFSGRQFSNSRSEMNVSTLELGDSALYLCASSLGSGGVAEAFFGQGTRLTVV.

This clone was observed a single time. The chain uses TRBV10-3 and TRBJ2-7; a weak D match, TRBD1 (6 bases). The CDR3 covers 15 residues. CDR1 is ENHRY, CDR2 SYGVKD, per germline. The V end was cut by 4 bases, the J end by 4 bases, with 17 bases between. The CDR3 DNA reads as TGTGCCATCAGTGGCCCAGGGGTGGTAACTTACGAGCAGTACTTC. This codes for CAISGPGVVTYEQYF.

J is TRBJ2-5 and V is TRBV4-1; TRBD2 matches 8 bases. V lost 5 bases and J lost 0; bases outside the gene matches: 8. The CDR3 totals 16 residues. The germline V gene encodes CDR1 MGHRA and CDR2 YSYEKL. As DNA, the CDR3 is TGCGCCAGCAGCACCCATAGCGGGGCCCACCAAGAGACCCAGTACTTC. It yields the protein CASSTHSGAHQETQYF.

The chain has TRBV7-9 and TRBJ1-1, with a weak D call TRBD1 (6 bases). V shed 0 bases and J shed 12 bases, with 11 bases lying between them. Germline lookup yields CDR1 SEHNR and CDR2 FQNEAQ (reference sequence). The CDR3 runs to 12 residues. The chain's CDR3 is CASSLAGRGTFF. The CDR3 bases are TGTGCCAGCAGCTTAGCGGGCAGGGGAACTTTCTTT.

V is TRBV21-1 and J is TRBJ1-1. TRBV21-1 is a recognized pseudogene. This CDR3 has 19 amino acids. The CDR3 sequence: CASSKFWVGVWESNTEAFF. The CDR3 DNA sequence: TGTGCCAGCAGCAAATTCTGGGTCGGGGTGTGGGAGTCCAACACTGAAGCTTTCTTT.

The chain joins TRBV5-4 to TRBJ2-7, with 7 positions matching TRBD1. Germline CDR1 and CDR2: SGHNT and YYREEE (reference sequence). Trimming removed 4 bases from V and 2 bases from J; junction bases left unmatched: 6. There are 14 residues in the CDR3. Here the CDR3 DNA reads TGTGCCAGCAGCCCCCGGGACAGTACCTACGAGCAGTACTTC. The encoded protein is CASSPRDSTYEQYF.